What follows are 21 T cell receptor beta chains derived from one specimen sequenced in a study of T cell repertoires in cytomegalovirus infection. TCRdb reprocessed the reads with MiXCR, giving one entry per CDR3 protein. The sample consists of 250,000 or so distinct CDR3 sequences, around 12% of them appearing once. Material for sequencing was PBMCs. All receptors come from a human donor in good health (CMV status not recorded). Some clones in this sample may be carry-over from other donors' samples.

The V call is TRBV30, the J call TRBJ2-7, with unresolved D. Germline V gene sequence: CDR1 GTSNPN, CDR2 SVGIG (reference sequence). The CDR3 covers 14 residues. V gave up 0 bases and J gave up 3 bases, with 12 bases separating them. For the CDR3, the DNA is TGTGCCTGGAGTGTACCCCTTAGAGTCTACGAGCAGTACTTC. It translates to CAWSVPLRVYEQYF. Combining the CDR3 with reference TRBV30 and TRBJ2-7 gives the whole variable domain SQTIHQWPATLVQPVGSPLSLECTVEGTSNPNLYWYRQAAGRGLQLLFYSVGIGQISSEVPQNLSASRPQDRQFILSSKKLLLSDSGFYLCAWSVPLRVYEQYFGPGTRLTVT.

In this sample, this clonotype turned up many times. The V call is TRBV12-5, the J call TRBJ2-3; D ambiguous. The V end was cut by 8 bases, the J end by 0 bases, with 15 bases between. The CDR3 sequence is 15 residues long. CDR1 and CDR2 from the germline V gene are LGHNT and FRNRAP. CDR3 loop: CASTPRALSTDTQYF. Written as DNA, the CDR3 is TGTGCTAGTACGCCCCGGGCTCTTAGCACAGATACGCAGTATTTT.

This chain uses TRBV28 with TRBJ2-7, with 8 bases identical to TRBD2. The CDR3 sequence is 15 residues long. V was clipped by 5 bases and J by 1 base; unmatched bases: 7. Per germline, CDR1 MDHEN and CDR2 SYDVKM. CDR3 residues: CASSPPSGSSYEQYF. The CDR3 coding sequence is TGTGCCAGCAGTCCACCCAGCGGGAGTTCCTACGAGCAGTACTTC.

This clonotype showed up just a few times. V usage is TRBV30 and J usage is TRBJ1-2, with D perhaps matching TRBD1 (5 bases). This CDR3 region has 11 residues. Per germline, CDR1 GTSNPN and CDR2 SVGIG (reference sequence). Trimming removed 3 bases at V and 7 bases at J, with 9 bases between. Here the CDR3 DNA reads TGTGCCTGGAGACCCGGGGGTGGCTACACCTTC. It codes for CAWRPGGGYTF.

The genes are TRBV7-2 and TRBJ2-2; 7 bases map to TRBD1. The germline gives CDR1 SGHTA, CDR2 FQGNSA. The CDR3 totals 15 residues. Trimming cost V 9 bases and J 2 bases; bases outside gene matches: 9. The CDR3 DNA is TGTGCCAGAATGTCGGGACAGCCAAACACCGGGGAGCTGTTTTTT. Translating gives CARMSGQPNTGELFF.

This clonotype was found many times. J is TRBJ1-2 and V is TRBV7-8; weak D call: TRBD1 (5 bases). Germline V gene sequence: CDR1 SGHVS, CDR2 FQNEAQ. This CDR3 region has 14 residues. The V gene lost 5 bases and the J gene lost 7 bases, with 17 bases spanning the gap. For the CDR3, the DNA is TGTGCCAGCAGCATGTCACGGGGGTTAAGTGGCTACACCTTC. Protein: CASSMSRGLSGYTF.

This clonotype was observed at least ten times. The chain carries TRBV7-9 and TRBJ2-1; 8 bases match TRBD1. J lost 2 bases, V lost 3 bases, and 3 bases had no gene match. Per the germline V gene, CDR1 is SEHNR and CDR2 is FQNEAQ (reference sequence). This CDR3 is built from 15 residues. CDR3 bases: TGTGCCAGCAGCTTTGGGACAGGAGCCTACAATGAGCAGTTCTTC. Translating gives CASSFGTGAYNEQFF.

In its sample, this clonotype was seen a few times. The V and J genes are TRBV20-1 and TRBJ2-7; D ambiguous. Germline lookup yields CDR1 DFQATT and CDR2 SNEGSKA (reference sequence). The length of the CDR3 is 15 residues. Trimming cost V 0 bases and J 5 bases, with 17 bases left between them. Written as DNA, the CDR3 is TGCAGTGCTAGAGATCGAGCACCACCGGGCCACGAGCAGTACTTC. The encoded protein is CSARDRAPPGHEQYF.

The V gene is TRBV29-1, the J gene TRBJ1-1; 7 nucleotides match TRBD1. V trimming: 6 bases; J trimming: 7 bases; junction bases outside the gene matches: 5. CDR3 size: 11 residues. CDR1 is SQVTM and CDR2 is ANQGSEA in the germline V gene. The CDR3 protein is CSVRQGFEAFF. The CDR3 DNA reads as TGCAGCGTCCGACAGGGCTTTGAAGCTTTCTTT.

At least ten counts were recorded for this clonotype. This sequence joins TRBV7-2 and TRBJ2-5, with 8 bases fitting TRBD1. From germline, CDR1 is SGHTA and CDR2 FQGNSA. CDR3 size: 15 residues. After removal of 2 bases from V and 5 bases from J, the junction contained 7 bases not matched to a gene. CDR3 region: CASSLRQGARETQYF. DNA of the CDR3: TGTGCCAGCAGCTTAAGGCAGGGGGCGAGGGAGACCCAGTACTTC.

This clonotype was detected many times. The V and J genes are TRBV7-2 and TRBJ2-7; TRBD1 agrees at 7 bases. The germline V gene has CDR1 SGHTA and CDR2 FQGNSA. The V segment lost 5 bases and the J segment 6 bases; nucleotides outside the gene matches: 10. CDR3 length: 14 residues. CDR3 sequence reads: CASSPRQGPGEQYF. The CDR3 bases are TGTGCCAGCAGCCCCCGACAGGGTCCGGGCGAGCAGTACTTC.

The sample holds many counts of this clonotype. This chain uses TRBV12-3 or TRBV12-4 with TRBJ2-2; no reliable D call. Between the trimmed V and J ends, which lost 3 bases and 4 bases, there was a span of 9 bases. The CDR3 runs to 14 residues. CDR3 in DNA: TGTGCCAGCAGTTTCACAACTCGCACCGGGGAGCTGTTTTTT. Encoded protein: CASSFTTRTGELFF.

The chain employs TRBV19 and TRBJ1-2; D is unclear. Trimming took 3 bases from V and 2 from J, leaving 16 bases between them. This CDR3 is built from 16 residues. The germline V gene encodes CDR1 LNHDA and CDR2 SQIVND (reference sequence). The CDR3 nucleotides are TGTGCCAGTAGTATGGGTCGACCGGGCGTGAACTATGGCTACACCTTC. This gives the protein CASSMGRPGVNYGYTF.

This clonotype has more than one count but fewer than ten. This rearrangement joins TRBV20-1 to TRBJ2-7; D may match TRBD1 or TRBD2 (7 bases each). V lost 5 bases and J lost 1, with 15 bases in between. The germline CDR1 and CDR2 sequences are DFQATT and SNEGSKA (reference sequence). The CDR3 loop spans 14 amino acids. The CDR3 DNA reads TGCAGTGCTCGGGGGGAGACAGGGTCCTACGAGCAGTACTTC. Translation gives CSARGETGSYEQYF.

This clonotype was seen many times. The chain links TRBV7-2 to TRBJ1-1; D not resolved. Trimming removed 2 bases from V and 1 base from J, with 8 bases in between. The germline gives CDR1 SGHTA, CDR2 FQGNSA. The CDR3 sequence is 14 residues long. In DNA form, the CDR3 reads TGTGCCAGCAGCTTACTTGGCGGGAACACTGAAGCTTTCTTT. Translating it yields CASSLLGGNTEAFF. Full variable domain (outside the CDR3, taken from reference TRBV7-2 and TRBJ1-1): GAGVSQSPSNKVTEKGKDVELRCDPISGHTALYWYRQSLGQGLEFLIYFQGNSAPDKSGLPSDRFSAERTGGSVSTLTIQRTQQEDSAVYLCASSLLGGNTEAFFGQGTRLTVV.

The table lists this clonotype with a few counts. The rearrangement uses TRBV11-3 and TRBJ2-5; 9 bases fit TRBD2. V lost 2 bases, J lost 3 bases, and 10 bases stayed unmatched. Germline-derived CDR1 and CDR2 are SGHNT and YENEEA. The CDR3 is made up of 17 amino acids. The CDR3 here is CASSLNLVLAGEETQYF. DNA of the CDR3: TGTGCCAGCAGCTTAAATCTAGTATTAGCGGGAGAAGAGACCCAGTACTTC. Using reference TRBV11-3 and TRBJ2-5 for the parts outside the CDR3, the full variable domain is EAGVVQSPRYKIIEKKQPVAFWCNPISGHNTLYWYLQNLGQGPELLIRYENEEAVDDSQLPKDRFSAERLKGVDSTLKIQPAELGDSAVYLCASSLNLVLAGEETQYFGPGTRLLVL.

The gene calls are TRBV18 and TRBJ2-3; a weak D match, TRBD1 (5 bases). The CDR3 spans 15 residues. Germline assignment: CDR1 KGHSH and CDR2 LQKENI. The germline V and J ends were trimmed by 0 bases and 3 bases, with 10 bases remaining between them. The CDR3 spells CASSPPQPGTDTQYF. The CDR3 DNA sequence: TGTGCCAGCTCACCACCACAGCCAGGGACAGATACGCAGTATTTT.

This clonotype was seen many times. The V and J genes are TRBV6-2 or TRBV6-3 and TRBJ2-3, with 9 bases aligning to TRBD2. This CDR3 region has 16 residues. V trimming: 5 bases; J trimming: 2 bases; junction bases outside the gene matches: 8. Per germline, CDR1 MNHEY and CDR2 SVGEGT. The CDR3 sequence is CASSTRLAETTDTQYF. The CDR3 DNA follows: TGTGCCAGCAGTACGCGACTAGCGGAGACCACAGATACGCAGTATTTT.

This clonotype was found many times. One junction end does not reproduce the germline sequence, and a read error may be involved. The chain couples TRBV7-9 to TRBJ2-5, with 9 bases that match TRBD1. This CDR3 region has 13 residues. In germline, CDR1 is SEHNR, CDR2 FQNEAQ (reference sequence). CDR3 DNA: TGTGCCAGCAGCTTAGCCGGGACAGGGCCACTACTTTTC. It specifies CASSLAGTGPLLF.

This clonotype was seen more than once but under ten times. CDR3 loop: CASSLPGTGSEKLFF. As DNA, the CDR3 is TGTGCCAGCAGTTTACCTGGGACAGGGTCTGAAAAACTGTTTTTT. The V gene is TRBV28, the J gene TRBJ1-4; 9 bases are shared with TRBD1. J gave up 7 bases and V 2 bases, and 5 bases lay outside the gene matches. The CDR3 loop spans 15 amino acids. The germline CDR1 and CDR2 sequences are MDHEN and SYDVKM. The whole variable domain, filled in from reference TRBV28 and TRBJ1-4, reads DVKVTQSSRYLVKRTGEKVFLECVQDMDHENMFWYRQDPGLGLRLIYFSYDVKMKEKGDIPEGYSVSREKKERFSLILESASTNQTSMYLCASSLPGTGSEKLFFGSGTQLSVL.

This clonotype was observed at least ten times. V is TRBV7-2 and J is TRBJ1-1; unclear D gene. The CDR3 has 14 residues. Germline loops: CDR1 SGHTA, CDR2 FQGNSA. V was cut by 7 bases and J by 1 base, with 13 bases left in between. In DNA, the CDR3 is TGTGCCAGCATTTCGGGCGCGGCGAACACTGAAGCTTTCTTT. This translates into CASISGAANTEAFF.